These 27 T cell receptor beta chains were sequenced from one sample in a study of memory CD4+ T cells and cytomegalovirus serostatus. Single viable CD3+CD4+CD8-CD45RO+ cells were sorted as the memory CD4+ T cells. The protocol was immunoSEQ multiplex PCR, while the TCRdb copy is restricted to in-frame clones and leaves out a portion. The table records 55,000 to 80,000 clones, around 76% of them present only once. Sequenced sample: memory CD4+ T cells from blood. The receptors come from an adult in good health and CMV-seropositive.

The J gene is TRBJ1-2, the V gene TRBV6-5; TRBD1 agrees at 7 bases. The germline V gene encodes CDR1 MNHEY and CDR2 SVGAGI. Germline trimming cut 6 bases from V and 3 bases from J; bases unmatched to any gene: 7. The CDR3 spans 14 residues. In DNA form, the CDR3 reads TGTGCCAGCAGCGGCTCGGGACAGTACTATGGCTACACCTTC. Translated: CASSGSGQYYGYTF.

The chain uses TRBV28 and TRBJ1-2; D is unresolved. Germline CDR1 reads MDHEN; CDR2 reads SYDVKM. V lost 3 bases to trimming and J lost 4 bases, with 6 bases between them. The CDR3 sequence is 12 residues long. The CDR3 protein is CASSFMGYGYTF. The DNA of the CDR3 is TGTGCCAGCAGTTTCATGGGCTATGGCTACACCTTC.

The CDR3 is CAWRRDSTEAFF. Here the CDR3 DNA reads TGTGCCTGGAGGAGGGACAGCACTGAAGCTTTCTTT. V and J are TRBV30 and TRBJ1-1, with 7 bases that match TRBD1. This CDR3 is built from 12 residues. From germline, CDR1 is GTSNPN and CDR2 SVGIG (reference sequence). V gave up 3 bases and J gave up 4 bases; unmatched junction bases: 2. The entire variable domain, with the rest obtained from reference TRBV30 and TRBJ1-1, is as follows: SQTIHQWPATLVQPVGSPLSLECTVEGTSNPNLYWYRQAAGRGLQLLFYSVGIGQISSEVPQNLSASRPQDRQFILSSKKLLLSDSGFYLCAWRRDSTEAFFGQGTRLTVV.

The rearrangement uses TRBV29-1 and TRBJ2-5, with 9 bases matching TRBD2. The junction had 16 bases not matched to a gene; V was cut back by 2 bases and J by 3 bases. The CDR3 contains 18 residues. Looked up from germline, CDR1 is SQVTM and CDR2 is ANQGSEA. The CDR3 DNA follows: TGCAGCGTTGAAAGGGTGGAGGGCAAGGTAGCGGGGGAAGAGACCCAGTACTTC. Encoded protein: CSVERVEGKVAGEETQYF.

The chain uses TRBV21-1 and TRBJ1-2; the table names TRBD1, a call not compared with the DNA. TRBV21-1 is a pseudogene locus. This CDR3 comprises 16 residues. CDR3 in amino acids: CASSKALQGAPPGYTF. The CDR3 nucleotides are TGTGCCAGCAGCAAAGCGCTACAGGGGGCGCCGCCTGGCTACACCTTC.

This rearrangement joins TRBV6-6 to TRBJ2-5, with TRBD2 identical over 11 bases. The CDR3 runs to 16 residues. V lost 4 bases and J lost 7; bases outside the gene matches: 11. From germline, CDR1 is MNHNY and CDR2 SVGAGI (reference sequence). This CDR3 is CASSSQLAGVSGTQYF. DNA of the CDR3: TGTGCCAGCAGTTCCCAACTAGCGGGAGTTTCGGGGACCCAGTACTTC.

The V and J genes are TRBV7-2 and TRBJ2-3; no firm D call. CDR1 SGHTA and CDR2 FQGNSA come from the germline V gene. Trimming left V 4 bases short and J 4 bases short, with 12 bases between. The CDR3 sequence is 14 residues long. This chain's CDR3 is CASSYLSGPDTQYF. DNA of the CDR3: TGTGCCAGCAGCTACCTTTCAGGCCCAGATACGCAGTATTTT.

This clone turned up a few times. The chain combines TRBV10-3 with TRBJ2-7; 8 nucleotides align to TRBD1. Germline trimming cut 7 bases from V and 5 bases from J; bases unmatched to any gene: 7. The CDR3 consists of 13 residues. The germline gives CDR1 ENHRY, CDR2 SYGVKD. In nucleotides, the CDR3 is TGTGCCATCACTTCCGGACAGGGCCACGAGCAGTACTTC. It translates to CAITSGQGHEQYF.

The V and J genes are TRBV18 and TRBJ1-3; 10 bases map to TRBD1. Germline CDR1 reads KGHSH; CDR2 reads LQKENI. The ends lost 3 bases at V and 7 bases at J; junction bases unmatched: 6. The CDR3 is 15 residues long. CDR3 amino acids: CASSPVPGQGNTIYF. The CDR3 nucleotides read TGTGCCAGCTCACCCGTCCCGGGACAGGGGAACACCATATATTTT.

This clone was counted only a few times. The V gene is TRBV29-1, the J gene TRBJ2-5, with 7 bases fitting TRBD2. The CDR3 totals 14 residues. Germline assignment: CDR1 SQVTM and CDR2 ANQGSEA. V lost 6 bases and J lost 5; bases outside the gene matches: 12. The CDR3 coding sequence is TGCAGCGTCGGGGAGGGAGGTGGTGGCGAGACCCAGTACTTC. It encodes CSVGEGGGGETQYF.

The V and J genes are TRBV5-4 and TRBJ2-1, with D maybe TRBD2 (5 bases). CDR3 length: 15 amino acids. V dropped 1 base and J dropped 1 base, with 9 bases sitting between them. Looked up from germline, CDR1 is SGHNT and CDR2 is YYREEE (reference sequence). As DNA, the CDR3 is TGTGCCAGCAGCTTGAACCGGGATTCCTACAATGAGCAGTTCTTC. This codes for CASSLNRDSYNEQFF.

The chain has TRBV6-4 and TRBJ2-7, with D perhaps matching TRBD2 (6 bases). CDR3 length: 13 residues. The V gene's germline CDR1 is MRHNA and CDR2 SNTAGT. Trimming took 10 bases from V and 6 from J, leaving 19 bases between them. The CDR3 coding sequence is TGTGCCACGCCGGGACTCCGCCACTGCGAGCAGTACTTC. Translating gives CATPGLRHCEQYF.

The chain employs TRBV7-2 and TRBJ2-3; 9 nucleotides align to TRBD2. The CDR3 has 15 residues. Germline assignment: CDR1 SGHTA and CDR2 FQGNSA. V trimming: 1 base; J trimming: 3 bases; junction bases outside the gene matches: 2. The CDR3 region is CASSLDSGGTDTQYF. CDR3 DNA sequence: TGTGCCAGCAGCTTAGATAGCGGGGGTACAGATACGCAGTATTTT.

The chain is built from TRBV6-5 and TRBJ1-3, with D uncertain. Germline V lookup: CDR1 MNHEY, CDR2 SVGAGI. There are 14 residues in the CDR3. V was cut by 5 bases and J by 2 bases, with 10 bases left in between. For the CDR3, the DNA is TGTGCCAGCAGTCTTAAAGGGACTGGAAACACCATATATTTT. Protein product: CASSLKGTGNTIYF.

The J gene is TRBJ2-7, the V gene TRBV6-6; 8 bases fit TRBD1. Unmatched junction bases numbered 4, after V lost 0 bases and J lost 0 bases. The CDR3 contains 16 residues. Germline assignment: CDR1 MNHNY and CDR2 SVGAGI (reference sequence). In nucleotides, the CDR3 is TGTGCCAGCAGTTACTCGATAGGACAGGGCTCCTACGAGCAGTACTTC. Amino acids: CASSYSIGQGSYEQYF.

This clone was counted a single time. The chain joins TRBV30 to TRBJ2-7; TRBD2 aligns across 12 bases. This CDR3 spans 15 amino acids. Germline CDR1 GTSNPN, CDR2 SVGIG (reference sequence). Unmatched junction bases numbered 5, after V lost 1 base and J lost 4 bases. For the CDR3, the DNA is TGTGCCTGGAGTGCCGGACTAGCGGGAACATACGAGCAGTACTTC. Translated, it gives CAWSAGLAGTYEQYF.

The CDR3 spells CSARDLTEAFF. CDR3 sequence (DNA): TGCAGTGCTAGAGATCTCACTGAAGCTTTCTTT. V and J are TRBV20-1 and TRBJ1-1; D ambiguous. The V gene's germline CDR1 is DFQATT and CDR2 SNEGSKA (reference sequence). V lost 0 bases and J lost 4, with 3 bases in between. This CDR3 region has 11 residues.

DNA for the CDR3: TGTGCCAGCAGTTTGTTTCCGGGTGACACTGAAGCTTTCTTT. Translated, it gives CASSLFPGDTEAFF. J is TRBJ1-1 and V is TRBV28; D remains ambiguous. V was cut by 3 bases and J by 3 bases, with 11 bases left in between. Germline assignment: CDR1 MDHEN and CDR2 SYDVKM. The CDR3 spans 14 residues.

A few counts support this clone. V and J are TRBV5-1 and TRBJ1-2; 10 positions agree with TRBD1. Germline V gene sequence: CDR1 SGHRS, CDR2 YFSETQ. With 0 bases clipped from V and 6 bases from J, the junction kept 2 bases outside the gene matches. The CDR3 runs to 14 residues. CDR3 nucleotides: TGCGCCAGCAGCTTGGGACAGGGGGCCGATGGCTACACCTTC. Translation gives CASSLGQGADGYTF.

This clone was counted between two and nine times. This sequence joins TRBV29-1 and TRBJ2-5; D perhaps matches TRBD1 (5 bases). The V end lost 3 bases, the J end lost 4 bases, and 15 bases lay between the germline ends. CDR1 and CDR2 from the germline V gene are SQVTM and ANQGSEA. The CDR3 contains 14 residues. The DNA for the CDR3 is TGCAGCGTTGAGAGTCAGGGTCTAGGAGAGACCCAGTACTTC. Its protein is CSVESQGLGETQYF. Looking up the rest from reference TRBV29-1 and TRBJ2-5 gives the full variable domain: SAVISQKPSRDICQRGTSLTIQCQVDSQVTMMFWYRQQPGQSLTLIATANQGSEATYESGFVIDKFPISRPNLTFSTLTVSNMSPEDSSIYLCSVESQGLGETQYFGPGTRLLVL.

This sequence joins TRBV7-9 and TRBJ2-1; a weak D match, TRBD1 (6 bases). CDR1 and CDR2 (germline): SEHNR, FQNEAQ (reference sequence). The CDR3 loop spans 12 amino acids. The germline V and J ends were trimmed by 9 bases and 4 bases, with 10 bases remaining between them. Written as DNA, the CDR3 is TGTGCCAGTAATACAGGGTACAATGAGCAGTTCTTC. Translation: CASNTGYNEQFF.

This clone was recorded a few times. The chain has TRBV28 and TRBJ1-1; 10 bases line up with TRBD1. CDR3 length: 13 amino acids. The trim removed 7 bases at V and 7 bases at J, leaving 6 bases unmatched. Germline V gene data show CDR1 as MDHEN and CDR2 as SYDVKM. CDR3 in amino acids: CASKPGDRGEAFF. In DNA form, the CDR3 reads TGTGCCAGCAAACCGGGGGACAGGGGTGAAGCTTTCTTT.

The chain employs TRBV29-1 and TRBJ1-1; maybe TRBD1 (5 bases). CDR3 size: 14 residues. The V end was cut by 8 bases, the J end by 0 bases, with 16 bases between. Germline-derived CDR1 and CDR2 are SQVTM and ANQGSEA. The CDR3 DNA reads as TGCAGCACAACCCAGGGACCCATGAACACTGAAGCTTTCTTT. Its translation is CSTTQGPMNTEAFF. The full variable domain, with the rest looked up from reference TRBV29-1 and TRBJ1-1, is SAVISQKPSRDICQRGTSLTIQCQVDSQVTMMFWYRQQPGQSLTLIATANQGSEATYESGFVIDKFPISRPNLTFSTLTVSNMSPEDSSIYLCSTTQGPMNTEAFFGQGTRLTVV.

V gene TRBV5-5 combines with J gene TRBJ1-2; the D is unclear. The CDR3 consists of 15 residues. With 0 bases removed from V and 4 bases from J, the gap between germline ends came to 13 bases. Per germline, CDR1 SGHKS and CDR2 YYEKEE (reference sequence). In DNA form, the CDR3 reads TGTGCCAGCAGCTTGGAAGGGAGAGGTGGCTATGGCTACACCTTC. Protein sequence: CASSLEGRGGYGYTF. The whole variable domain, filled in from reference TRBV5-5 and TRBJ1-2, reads DAGVTQSPTHLIKTRGQQVTLRCSPISGHKSVSWYQQVLGQGPQFIFQYYEKEERGRGNFPDRFSARQFPNYSSELNVNALLLGDSALYLCASSLEGRGGYGYTFGSGTRLTVV.

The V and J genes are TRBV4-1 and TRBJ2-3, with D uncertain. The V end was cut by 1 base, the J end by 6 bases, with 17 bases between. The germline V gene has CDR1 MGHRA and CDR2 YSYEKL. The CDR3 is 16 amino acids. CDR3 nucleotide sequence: TGCGCCAGCAGCCAAGTAAAAGCTGTCTGGTCTGATACGCAGTATTTT. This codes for CASSQVKAVWSDTQYF.

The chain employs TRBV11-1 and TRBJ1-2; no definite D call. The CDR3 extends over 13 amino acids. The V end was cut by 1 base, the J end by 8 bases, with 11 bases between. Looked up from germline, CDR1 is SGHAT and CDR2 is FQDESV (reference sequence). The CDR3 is CASSLVGPGGYTF. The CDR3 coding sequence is TGTGCCAGCAGCTTAGTTGGCCCGGGAGGCTACACCTTC.

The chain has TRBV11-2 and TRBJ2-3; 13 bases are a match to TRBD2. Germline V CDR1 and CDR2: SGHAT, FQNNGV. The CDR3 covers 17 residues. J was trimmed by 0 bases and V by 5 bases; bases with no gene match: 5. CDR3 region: CASSRTSGGLSTDTQYF. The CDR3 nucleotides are TGTGCCAGCAGCCGGACTAGCGGGGGACTTAGCACAGATACGCAGTATTTT.